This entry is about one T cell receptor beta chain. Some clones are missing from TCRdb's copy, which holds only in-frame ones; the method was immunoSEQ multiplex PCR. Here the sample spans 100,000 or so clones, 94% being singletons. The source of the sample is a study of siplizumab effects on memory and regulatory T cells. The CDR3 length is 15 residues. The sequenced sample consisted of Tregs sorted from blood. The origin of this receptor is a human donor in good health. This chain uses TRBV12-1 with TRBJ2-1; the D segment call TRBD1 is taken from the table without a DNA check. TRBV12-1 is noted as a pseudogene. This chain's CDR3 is CASSSGLEQGSEQFF. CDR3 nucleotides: TGTGCCAGCAGCTCCGGCTTGGAACAGGGAAGTGAGCAGTTCTTC.